This is a list of T cell receptor beta chains from one sample in a study of T cell clones after liver transplantation. Repertoires were generated with immunoSEQ multiplex PCR, while TCRdb's copy carries only in-frame clones and drops some. The data show approximately 71,000 clones, nearly 95% seen once. Sample: CD4+ T cells from blood, taken 25 months after liver transplant. The origin of the receptors is a human patient who received a liver transplant. The graft donor may have given rise to some T cells. Both conserved end residues are trimmed from each CDR3. Not all rows give a size; the values are once, few, many and, for expanded clones, a class.

>TRBV13|TRBJ1-4|-
ASTPLTGGNEKLF
>TRBV12-5|TRBJ1-1|-
ASGLLQGDTEAF
>TRBV9|TRBJ2-7|-
ASSVGATTSYEQY
>TRBV19|TRBJ1-3|-
ASTTGYRNTIY
>TRBV4-2|TRBJ2-5|-
ASSPRDSQETQY
>TRBV10-3|TRBJ2-1|few
AIKGEQRGAYNEQF
>TRBV5-8|TRBJ2-5|-
ASSLGTSGRAQETQY
>TRBV7-2|TRBJ2-7|-
ASSYGLVSGEQY
>TRBV6-6|TRBJ2-2|once
ASSLLAGATGELF
>TRBV28|TRBJ2-7|once
ATAGQGRSYEQY
>TRBV29-1|TRBJ2-4|-
SVEGRDRGGKNIQY
>TRBV7-6|TRBJ2-5|-
ASSLSWQETQY
>TRBV6-1|TRBJ2-3|-
ASSRPVDTQY
>TRBV7-7|TRBJ2-1|-
ASSPLADLSSYNEQF
>TRBV18|TRBJ1-3|-
ASSRRPGLSGNTIY
>TRBV16|TRBJ2-7|few
ASSPWAGISYEQY
>TRBV27|TRBJ2-3|-
ATQRVAGGADTQY
>TRBV5-5|TRBJ2-3|-
ASSLGLAATDTQY
>TRBV28|TRBJ2-3|-
ASSFGLPPRSDTQY
>TRBV5-1|TRBJ2-7|few
ASSLTGREGEQY
>TRBV4-1|TRBJ2-7|-
ASSLLALGAYEQY
>TRBV9|TRBJ2-2|-
ASSAGLAGGPRSGELF
>TRBV2|TRBJ2-3|-
ASRDSGPDTQY
>TRBV9|TRBJ2-1|-
ASSVGSGGANHNEQF
>TRBV7-6|TRBJ2-7|-
ASSLEAGTQSSYEQY
>TRBV19|TRBJ2-3|-
ASTGTSVSTDTQY
>TRBV9|TRBJ2-7|-
ASSASGTSGSHEQY
>TRBV28|TRBJ2-1|-
ASSSPTSRGRPYNEQF
>TRBV5-1|TRBJ2-7|-
ASSLVQSHEQY